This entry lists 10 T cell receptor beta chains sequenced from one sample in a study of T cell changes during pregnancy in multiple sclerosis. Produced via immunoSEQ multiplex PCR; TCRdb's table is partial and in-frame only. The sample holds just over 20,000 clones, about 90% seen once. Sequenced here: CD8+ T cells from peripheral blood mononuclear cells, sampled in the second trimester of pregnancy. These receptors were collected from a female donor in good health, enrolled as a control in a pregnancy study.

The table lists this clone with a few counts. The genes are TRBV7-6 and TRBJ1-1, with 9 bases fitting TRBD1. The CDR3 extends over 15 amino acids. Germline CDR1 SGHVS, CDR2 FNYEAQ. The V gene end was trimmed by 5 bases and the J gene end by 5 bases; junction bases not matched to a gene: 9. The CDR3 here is CASSVDGTGLTEAFF. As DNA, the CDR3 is TGTGCCAGCAGCGTGGACGGGACAGGGTTGACTGAAGCTTTCTTT.

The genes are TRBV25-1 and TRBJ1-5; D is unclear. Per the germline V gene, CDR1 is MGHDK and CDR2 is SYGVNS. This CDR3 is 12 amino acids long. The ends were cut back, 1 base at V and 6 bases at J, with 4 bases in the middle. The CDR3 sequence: CASSESSQPQHF. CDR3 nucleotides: TGTGCCAGCAGTGAATCGTCTCAGCCCCAGCATTTT.

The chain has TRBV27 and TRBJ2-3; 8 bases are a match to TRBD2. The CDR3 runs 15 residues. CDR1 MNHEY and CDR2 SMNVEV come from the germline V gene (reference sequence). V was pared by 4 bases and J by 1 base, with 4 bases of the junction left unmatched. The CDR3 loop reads CASSWQLAGTDTQYF. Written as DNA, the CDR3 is TGTGCCAGCAGTTGGCAACTAGCGGGCACAGATACGCAGTATTTT.

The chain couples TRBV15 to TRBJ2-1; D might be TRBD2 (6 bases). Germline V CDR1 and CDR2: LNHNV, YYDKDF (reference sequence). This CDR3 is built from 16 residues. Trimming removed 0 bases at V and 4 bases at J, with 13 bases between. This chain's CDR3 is CATSRDRGGRYNEQFF. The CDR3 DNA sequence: TGTGCCACCAGCAGAGATAGGGGAGGTCGGTACAATGAGCAGTTCTTC.

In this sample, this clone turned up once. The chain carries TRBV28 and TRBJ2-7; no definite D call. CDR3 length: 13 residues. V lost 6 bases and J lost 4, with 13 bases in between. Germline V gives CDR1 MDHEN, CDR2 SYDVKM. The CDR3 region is CASSPLEEYEQYF. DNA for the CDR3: TGTGCCAGCAGCCCCCTCGAAGAGTACGAGCAGTACTTC.

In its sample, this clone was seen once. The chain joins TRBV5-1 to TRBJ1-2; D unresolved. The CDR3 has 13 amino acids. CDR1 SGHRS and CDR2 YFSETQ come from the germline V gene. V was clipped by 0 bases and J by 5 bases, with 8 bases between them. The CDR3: CASSLEFTYGYTF. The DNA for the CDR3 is TGCGCCAGCAGCTTGGAGTTTACTTATGGCTACACCTTC.

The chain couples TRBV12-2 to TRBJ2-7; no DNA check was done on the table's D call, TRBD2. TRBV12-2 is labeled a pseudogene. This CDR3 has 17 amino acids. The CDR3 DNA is TGTGCAAGTCGCACCCCCTCGGGGACTGGTCGGACCTACGAGCAGTACTTC. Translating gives CASRTPSGTGRTYEQYF.

The CDR3 DNA sequence: TGTGCCAGCCTGGACAGGGGAGGTGAAAAACTGTTTTTT. Translating gives CASLDRGGEKLFF. This rearrangement joins TRBV19 to TRBJ1-4; TRBD1 matches 9 bases. Germline assignment: CDR1 LNHDA and CDR2 SQIVND (reference sequence). V lost 9 bases and J lost 7; bases outside the gene matches: 6. The CDR3 is 13 amino acids.

In DNA, the CDR3 is TGTGCCAGCAGCCCCCGGGAGCTCAATGAGCAGTTCTTC. Protein: CASSPRELNEQFF. The rearrangement links TRBV27 to TRBJ2-1; D is perhaps TRBD2 (6 bases). Germline assignment: CDR1 MNHEY and CDR2 SMNVEV (reference sequence). The length of the CDR3 is 13 residues. The V and J ends lost 6 bases and 6 bases respectively, with 12 bases between them.

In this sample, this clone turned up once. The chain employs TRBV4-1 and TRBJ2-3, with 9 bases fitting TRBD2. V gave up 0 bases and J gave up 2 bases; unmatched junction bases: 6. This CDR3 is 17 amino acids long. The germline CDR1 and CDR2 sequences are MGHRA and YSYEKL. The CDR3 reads CASSQDLVAGATDTQYF. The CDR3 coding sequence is TGCGCCAGCAGCCAAGATCTGGTAGCGGGGGCCACAGATACGCAGTATTTT.